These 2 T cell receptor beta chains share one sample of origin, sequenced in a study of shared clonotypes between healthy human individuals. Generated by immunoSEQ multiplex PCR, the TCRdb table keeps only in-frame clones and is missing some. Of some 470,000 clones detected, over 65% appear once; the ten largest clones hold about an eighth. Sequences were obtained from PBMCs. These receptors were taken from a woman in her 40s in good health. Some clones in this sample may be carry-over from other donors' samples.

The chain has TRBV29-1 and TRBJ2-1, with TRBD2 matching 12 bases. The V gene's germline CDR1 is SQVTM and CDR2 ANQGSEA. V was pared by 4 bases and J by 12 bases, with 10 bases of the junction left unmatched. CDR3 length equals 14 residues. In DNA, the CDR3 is TGCAGCGTTGCGTGGACTAGCGGGATAGTGTGGCAGTTCTTC. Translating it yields CSVAWTSGIVWQFF.

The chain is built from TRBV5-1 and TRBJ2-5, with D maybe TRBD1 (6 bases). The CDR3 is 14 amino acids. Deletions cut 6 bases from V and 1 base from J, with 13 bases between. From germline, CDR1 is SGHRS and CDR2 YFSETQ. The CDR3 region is CASNFGQPQETQYF. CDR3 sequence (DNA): TGCGCCAGCAATTTTGGACAGCCCCAAGAGACCCAGTACTTC.